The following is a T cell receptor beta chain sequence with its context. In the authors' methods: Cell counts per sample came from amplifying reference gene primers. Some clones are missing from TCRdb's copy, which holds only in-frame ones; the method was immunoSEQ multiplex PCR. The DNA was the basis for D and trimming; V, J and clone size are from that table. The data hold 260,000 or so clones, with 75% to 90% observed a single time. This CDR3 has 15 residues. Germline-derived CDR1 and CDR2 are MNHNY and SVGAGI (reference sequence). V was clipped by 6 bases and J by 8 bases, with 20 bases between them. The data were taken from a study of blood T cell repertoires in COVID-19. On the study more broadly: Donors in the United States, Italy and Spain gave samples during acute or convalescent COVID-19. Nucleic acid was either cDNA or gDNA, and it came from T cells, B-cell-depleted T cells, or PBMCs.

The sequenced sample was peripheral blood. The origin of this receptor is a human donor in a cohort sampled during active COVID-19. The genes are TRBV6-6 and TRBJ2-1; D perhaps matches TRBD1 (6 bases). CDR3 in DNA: TGTGCCAGCAGGTATGACAGGTCCGGCTTCGATGAGCAGTTCTTC. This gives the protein CASRYDRSGFDEQFF.